This TCR beta chain was sequenced for a study of T cell changes during pregnancy in multiple sclerosis. Sequenced by immunoSEQ multiplex PCR; TCRdb stores in-frame clones only, minus some. Counted here are some 41,000 clones, about 90% occurring once; the ten biggest clones make up less than 12%. CDR1 and CDR2 from the germline V gene are MNHEY and SMNVEV (reference sequence). The CDR3 length is 15 residues. The V and J ends lost 3 bases and 0 bases respectively, with 8 bases between them. This chain links TRBV27 with TRBJ2-2; weak D call: TRBD2 (7 bases). This sequence was found in a female donor with multiple sclerosis, enrolled in a pregnancy study. Sequenced material: CD8+ T cells from peripheral blood mononuclear cells, taken in the first trimester of pregnancy. CDR3: CASSFGGPNTGELFF. CDR3 coding DNA: TGTGCCAGCAGTTTCGGGGGGCCGAACACCGGGGAGCTGTTTTTT.